This T cell receptor beta chain stems from a study of OX40 agonist ivuxolimab in advanced cancers. TCRdb's table, derived via immunoSEQ multiplex PCR, lists solely in-frame clones and lacks some. This sample has some 82,000 clones, with approximately 95% found just once. Germline V gives CDR1 MNHGY, CDR2 SVAAGI. Trimming removed 3 bases from V and 1 base from J, with 7 bases in between. This CDR3 has 13 residues. The sequence came from an adult with an advanced solid tumor such as melanoma, head and neck, liver or kidney cancer. The input for sequencing was CD4+ or CD8+ T cells sorted from blood, taken in a trial of the OX40 agonist ivuxolimab. The V call is TRBV6-9, the J call TRBJ2-7; no reliable D call. This CDR3 is CASSYAESYEQYF. The DNA of the CDR3 is TGTGCCAGCAGTTACGCGGAATCCTACGAGCAGTACTTC.